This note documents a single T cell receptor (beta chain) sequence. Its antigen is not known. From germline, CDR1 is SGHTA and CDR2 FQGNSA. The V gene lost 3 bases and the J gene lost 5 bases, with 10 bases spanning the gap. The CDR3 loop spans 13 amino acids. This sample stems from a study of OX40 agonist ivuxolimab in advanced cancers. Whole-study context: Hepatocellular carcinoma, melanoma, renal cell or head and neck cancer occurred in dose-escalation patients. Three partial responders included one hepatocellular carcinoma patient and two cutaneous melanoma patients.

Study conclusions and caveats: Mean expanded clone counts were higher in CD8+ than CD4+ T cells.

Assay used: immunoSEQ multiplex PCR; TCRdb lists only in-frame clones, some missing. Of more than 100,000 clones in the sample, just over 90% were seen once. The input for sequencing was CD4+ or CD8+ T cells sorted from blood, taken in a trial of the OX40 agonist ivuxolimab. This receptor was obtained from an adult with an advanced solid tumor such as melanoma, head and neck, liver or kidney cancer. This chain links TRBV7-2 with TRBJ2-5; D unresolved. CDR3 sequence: CASSFGTTETQYF. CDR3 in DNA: TGTGCCAGCAGCTTTGGAACGACGGAGACCCAGTACTTC.